A selection of T cell receptor beta chains follows, all from one sample in a study of blood T cells in healthy people across ages. One entry per CDR3 protein results from TCRdb running MiXCR on the 5' RACE reads. The repertoire holds 850,000 to 950,000 distinct CDR3 sequences, with around 28% as singletons. Material: blood. These receptors were taken from a woman of 80 years or more in good health. CDR3s include the opening cysteine and the closing phenylalanine or tryptophan. Each record gives: clone size, J gene, V gene, D gene, CDR3 protein, CDR3 DNA. D genes are given only for firm matches. Clone size is not always given. Where it is, it says once, few, many or a class for expanded clones.

>NA|TRBJ2-7|TRBV5-1|TRBD1
CASRPTGTGNDEQYF
TGCGCCAGCCGGCCGACCGGGACAGGGAACGACGAGCAGTACTTC
>NA|TRBJ2-7|TRBV12-3/TRBV12-4|NA
CASSAAWAGEQYF
TGTGCCAGCAGCGCCGCTTGGGCGGGGGAGCAGTACTTC
>many|TRBJ2-1|TRBV3-1|TRBD2
CASSRRTSGGAEFF
TGTGCCAGCAGCCGCCGGACTAGCGGGGGGGCCGAGTTCTTC
>many|TRBJ2-5|TRBV20-1|TRBD1
CSAAPGQGWETQYF
TGCAGTGCTGCACCGGGACAGGGATGGGAGACCCAGTACTTC
>few|TRBJ1-5|TRBV6-6|NA
CASMGVGVQPQHF
TGTGCCAGCATGGGGGTGGGGGTCCAGCCCCAGCATTTT
>NA|TRBJ1-4|TRBV30|NA
CAWSVPGSEKLFF
TGTGCCTGGAGTGTCCCAGGGAGTGAAAAACTGTTTTTT
>NA|TRBJ1-6|TRBV20-1|NA
CSAPRGQNSPLHF
TGCAGTGCTCCACGGGGCCAAAATTCACCCCTCCACTTT
>NA|TRBJ2-3|TRBV28|NA
CASSHLDTQYF
TGTGCCAGCAGTCACCTGGATACGCAGTATTTT
>many|TRBJ2-1|TRBV12-1|NA
CASSQTDWLLTRHEQFF
TGTGCCAGCAGCCAAACGGACTGGCTCCTTACCCGGCATGAGCAGTTCTTC
>few|TRBJ1-6|TRBV14|NA
CASSAPSGPLHF
TGTGCCAGCAGCGCCCCTTCGGGGCCCCTCCACTTT